This T cell receptor (beta chain) was found in a study of T-cell memory formation after mild COVID-19. Study conclusions and caveats: Proof of SARS-CoV-2 specificity was absent for the second-wave clones that crested on day 37. Contracting clones from day 15 to 85 showed balanced CD4/CD8; later expanders favored CD4+.

Remarks on this clonotype: What it binds is not known.

Barcoded TCR alpha and TCR beta cDNA libraries with UMIs came from 5'RACE using constant-segment primers. TCRdb re-derived calls from the 5' RACE reads in MiXCR, one entry per CDR3 protein. The table includes 140,000 or so distinct CDR3 sequences, 6% to 6.5% detected once. This CDR3 is built from 15 residues. The V gene's germline CDR1 is LGHDT and CDR2 YNNKEL (reference sequence). Trimming removed 4 bases from V and 2 bases from J; junction bases left unmatched: 4. Material: PBMCs or a T cell subset sorted from them (not recorded which). This chain links TRBV3-1 with TRBJ2-1; 8 bases agree with TRBD1. The receptor comes from an adult woman who had mild COVID-19 (a few samples of this study predate the infection). Cell type and time point are not known. The CDR3 sequence is CASSLGTGTYNEQFF. The CDR3 bases are TGTGCCAGCAGCCTCGGGACAGGTACCTACAATGAGCAGTTCTTC.